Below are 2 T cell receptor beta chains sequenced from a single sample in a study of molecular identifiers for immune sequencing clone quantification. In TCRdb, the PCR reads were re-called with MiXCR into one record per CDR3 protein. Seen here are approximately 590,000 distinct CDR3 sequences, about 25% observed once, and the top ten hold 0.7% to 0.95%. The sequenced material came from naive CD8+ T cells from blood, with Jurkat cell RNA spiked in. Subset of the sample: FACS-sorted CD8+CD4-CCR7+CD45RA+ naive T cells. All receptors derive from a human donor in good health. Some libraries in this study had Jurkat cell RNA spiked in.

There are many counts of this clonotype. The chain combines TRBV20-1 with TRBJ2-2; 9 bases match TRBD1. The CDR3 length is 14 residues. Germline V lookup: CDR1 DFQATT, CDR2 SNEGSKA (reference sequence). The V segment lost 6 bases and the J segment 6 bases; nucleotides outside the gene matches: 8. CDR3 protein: CSALPGQGAGELFF. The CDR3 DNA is TGCAGTGCCCTCCCGGGACAGGGTGCCGGGGAGCTGTTTTTT.

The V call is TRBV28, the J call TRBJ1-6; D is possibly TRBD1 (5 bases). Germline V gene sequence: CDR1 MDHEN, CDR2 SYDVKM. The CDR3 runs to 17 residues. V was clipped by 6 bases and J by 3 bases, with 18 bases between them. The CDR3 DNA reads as TGTGCCAGCAGCCTACCGGGACGGTCCATCTATAATTCACCCCTCCACTTT. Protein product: CASSLPGRSIYNSPLHF.